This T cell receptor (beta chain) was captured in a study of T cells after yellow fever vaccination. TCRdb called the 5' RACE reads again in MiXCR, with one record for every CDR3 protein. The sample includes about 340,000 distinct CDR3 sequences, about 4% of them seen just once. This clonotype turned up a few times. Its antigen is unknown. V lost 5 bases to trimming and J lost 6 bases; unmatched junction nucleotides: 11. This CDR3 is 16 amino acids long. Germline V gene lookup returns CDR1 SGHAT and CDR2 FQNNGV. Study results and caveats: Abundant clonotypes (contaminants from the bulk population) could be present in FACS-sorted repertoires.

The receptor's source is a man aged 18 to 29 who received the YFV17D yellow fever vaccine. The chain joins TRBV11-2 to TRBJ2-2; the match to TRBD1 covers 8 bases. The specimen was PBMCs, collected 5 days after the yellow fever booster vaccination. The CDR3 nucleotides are TGTGCCAGCAGCCGCTCGTTCCAGGGGGCCGCCGGGGAGCTGTTTTTT. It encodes CASSRSFQGAAGELFF.